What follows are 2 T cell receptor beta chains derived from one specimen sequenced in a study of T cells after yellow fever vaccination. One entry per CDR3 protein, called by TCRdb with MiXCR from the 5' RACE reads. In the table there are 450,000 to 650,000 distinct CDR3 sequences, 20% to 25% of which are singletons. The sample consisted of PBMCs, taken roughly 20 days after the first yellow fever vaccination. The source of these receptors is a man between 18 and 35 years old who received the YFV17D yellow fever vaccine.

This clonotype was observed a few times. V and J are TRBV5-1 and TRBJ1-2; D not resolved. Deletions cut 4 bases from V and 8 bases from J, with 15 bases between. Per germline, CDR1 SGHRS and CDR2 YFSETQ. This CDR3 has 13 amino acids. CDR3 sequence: CASSPYFTRGYTF. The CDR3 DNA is TGCGCCAGCAGCCCCTATTTTACCCGGGGCTACACCTTC.

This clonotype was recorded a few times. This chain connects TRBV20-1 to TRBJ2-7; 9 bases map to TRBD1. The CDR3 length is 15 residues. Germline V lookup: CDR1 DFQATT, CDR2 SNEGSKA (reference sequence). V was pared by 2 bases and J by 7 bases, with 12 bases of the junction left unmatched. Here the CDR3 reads CSARIVGQGLGEQYF. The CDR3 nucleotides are TGCAGTGCTAGAATCGTGGGACAGGGCTTAGGGGAGCAGTACTTC.